A single sample is the source of the 17 T cell receptor beta chains below, sequenced in a study of T cell responses to AZD1222 COVID-19 vaccine. The method was immunoSEQ multiplex PCR; TCRdb's version includes in-frame clones alone and lacks a portion of them. The sample lists around 120,000 clones, about 90% occurring once. The sample consisted of peripheral blood, taken on day 0 of AZD1222 vaccination. The receptors here all came from an adult in good health.

The chain uses TRBV27 and TRBJ1-6, with D possibly matching TRBD1 (5 bases). Trimming took 6 bases from V and 7 from J, leaving 13 bases between them. Germline CDR1 and CDR2: MNHEY and SMNVEV (reference sequence). The CDR3 is 14 amino acids. CDR3 bases: TGTGCCAGCAGGCAGACAGCGGGCAATTCACCCCTCCACTTT. Its protein is CASRQTAGNSPLHF.

Of note for this clone: An end of the junction differs from the germline gene, which may be a read error. The V call is TRBV5-4, the J call TRBJ2-1; 7 positions match TRBD2. This CDR3 region has 14 residues. CDR1 SGHNT and CDR2 YYREEE come from the germline V gene (reference sequence). CDR3: CASSFPSGDNEQFF. CDR3 coding DNA: TGTGCCAGCAGCTTCCCTAGCGGAGACAATGAACAGTTCTTC.

The V call is TRBV28, the J call TRBJ1-5; D gene ambiguous. This CDR3 has 14 amino acids. Trimming left V 3 bases short and J 4 bases short, with 10 bases between. Germline V gives CDR1 MDHEN, CDR2 SYDVKM. CDR3 DNA sequence: TGTGCCAGCAGTTTTGTCACGGAAAATCAGCCCCAGCATTTT. Protein: CASSFVTENQPQHF.

V is TRBV28 and J is TRBJ1-5, with D maybe TRBD1 (6 bases). The CDR3 contains 13 residues. The ends were cut back, 4 bases at V and 5 bases at J, with 9 bases in the middle. The germline CDR1 and CDR2 sequences are MDHEN and SYDVKM. CDR3 protein: CASSSGGDQPQHF. CDR3 in DNA: TGTGCCAGCAGTTCGGGGGGCGATCAGCCCCAGCATTTT.

J is TRBJ1-3 and V is TRBV28; 7 bases align to TRBD1. J lost 1 base, V lost 8 bases, and 5 bases had no gene match. The CDR3 consists of 14 residues. The V gene's germline CDR1 is MDHEN and CDR2 SYDVKM. Written as DNA, the CDR3 is TGTGCCAGCTCTACAGGGGTATCTGGAAACACCATATATTTT. Protein product: CASSTGVSGNTIYF.

The chain uses TRBV6-1 and TRBJ2-7; 7 bases match TRBD1. The CDR3 contains 16 residues. V lost 1 base to trimming and J lost 2 bases; unmatched junction nucleotides: 8. Germline V lookup: CDR1 MNHNS, CDR2 SASEGT. The CDR3 DNA reads TGTGCCAGCAGTGAAGGGGTGGGGACAGCAACCTACGAGCAGTACTTC. As protein: CASSEGVGTATYEQYF.

This clone came up once. This chain links TRBV18 with TRBJ1-1; D unclear. The CDR3 extends over 14 amino acids. V dropped 4 bases and J dropped 5 bases, with 14 bases sitting between them. Germline V gives CDR1 KGHSH, CDR2 LQKENI. The CDR3 region has the DNA TGTGCCAGCTCACTTCGGAGGCTAAGTACTGAAGCTTTCTTT. It codes for CASSLRRLSTEAFF.

This clone has only one observation. V usage is TRBV7-3 and J usage is TRBJ2-3; 13 bases match TRBD2. The CDR3 loop spans 19 amino acids. The germline V gene has CDR1 SGHTA and CDR2 FQGTGA. The V segment lost 5 bases and the J segment 0 bases; nucleotides outside the gene matches: 11. The chain's CDR3 is CASSPGLAGAVPSTDTQYF. CDR3 DNA: TGTGCCAGCAGCCCAGGACTAGCGGGAGCTGTCCCTAGCACAGATACGCAGTATTTT.

This clone appeared a single time. The V call is TRBV5-8, the J call TRBJ2-1; TRBD2 might be the D (5 bases). The CDR3 extends over 16 amino acids. V was cut by 6 bases and J by 1 base, with 17 bases left in between. Germline-derived CDR1 and CDR2 are SGHTS and YDEGEE. The CDR3 protein is CASNLGGRRSYNEQFF. The CDR3 DNA is TGTGCCAGCAACCTCGGTGGACGGAGGTCCTACAATGAGCAGTTCTTC.

The V gene is TRBV5-4, the J gene TRBJ1-1, with D perhaps TRBD1 (5 bases). CDR3 size: 14 residues. Germline V gives CDR1 SGHNT, CDR2 YYREEE (reference sequence). V was pared by 1 base and J by 0 bases, with 7 bases between. The CDR3 region is CASSLQGVNTEAFF. The DNA of the CDR3 is TGTGCCAGCAGCTTGCAGGGTGTGAACACTGAAGCTTTCTTT.

This chain joins TRBV10-2 and TRBJ2-7; 14 positions match TRBD2. This CDR3 region has 16 residues. V trimming: 0 bases; J trimming: 3 bases; junction bases outside the gene matches: 1. Germline CDR1 WSHSY, CDR2 SAAADI. CDR3 amino acids: CASSESGTSGSYEQYF. The CDR3 coding sequence is TGCGCCAGCAGTGAGTCCGGGACTAGCGGGAGCTACGAGCAGTACTTC.

J is TRBJ2-7 and V is TRBV3-1 (or the pseudogene TRBV3-2), with no clear D. CDR1 LGHDT and CDR2 YNNKEL come from the germline V gene (reference sequence). The CDR3 totals 12 residues. The V end lost 5 bases, the J end lost 12 bases, and 17 bases lay between the germline ends. CDR3 sequence: CASSAGHGWGYF. Written as DNA, the CDR3 is TGTGCCAGCAGCGCCGGCCACGGGTGGGGGTACTTC.

V gene TRBV28 combines with J gene TRBJ2-7, with 9 bases identical to TRBD1. Germline loops: CDR1 MDHEN, CDR2 SYDVKM. J lost 2 bases, V lost 7 bases, and 6 bases had no gene match. The CDR3 has 14 amino acids. The CDR3 DNA reads as TGTGCCAGCACCGGGGACAGGGAGGCCTACGAGCAGTACTTC. Translated, it gives CASTGDREAYEQYF.

The V and J genes are TRBV9 and TRBJ2-1; TRBD2 might be the D (6 bases). There are 15 residues in the CDR3. Deletions cut 0 bases from V and 4 bases from J, with 11 bases between. Per the germline V gene, CDR1 is SGDLS and CDR2 is YYNGEE. Here the CDR3 reads CASSVGGGEYNEQFF. The DNA for the CDR3 is TGTGCCAGCAGCGTAGGTGGCGGGGAATACAATGAGCAGTTCTTC.

This clone came up a few times. The rearrangement uses TRBV2 and TRBJ2-5; D is unresolved. Germline-derived CDR1 and CDR2 are SNHLY and FYNNEI. CDR3 length equals 12 residues. Deletions cut 1 base from V and 5 bases from J, with 5 bases between. Here the CDR3 DNA reads TGTGCCAGCAGTGAAGTGGTGGAGACCCAGTACTTC. Its protein is CASSEVVETQYF.

This chain joins TRBV6-1 and TRBJ1-2, with a tentative D call TRBD1 (6 bases). With 2 bases removed from V and 2 bases from J, the gap between germline ends came to 9 bases. The CDR3 sequence is 14 residues long. From germline, CDR1 is MNHNS and CDR2 SASEGT. Here the CDR3 reads CASSERTENYGYTF. The CDR3 DNA reads TGTGCCAGCAGTGAACGGACAGAGAACTATGGCTACACCTTC.

DNA for the CDR3: TGTGCCAGCAGACAGGGTTCCTCTGGAAACACCATATATTTT. Its protein is CASRQGSSGNTIYF. The chain couples TRBV7-9 to TRBJ1-3, with a tentative D call TRBD1 (6 bases). Germline loops: CDR1 SEHNR, CDR2 FQNEAQ (reference sequence). Trimming left V 6 bases short and J 0 bases short, with 9 bases between. This CDR3 spans 14 amino acids.